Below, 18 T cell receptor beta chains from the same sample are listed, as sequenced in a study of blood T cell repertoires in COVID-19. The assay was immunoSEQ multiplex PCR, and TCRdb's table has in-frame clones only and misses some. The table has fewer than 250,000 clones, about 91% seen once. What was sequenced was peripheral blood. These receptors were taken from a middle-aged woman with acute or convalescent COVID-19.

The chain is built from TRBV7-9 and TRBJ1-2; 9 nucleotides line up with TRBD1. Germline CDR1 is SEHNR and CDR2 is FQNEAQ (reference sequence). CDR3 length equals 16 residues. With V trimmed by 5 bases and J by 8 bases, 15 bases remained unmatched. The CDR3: CASSPSSGTGKNGYTF. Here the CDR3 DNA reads TGTGCCAGCAGCCCCTCATCCGGGACAGGGAAGAACGGCTACACCTTC. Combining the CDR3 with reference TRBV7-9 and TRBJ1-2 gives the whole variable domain DTGVSQNPRHKITKRGQNVTFRCDPISEHNRLYWYRQTLGQGPEFLTYFQNEAQLEKSRLLSDRFSAERPKGSFSTLEIQRTEQGDSAMYLCASSPSSGTGKNGYTFGSGTRLTVV.

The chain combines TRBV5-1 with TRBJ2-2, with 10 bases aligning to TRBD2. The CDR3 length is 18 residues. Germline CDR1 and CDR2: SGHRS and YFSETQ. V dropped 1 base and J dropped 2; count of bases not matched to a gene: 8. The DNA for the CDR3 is TGCGCCAGCAGCTTGTACAGCGGGGGGGCCCTAAACACCGGGGAGCTGTTTTTT. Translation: CASSLYSGGALNTGELFF. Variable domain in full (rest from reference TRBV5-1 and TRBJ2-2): KAGVTQTPRYLIKTRGQQVTLSCSPISGHRSVSWYQQTPGQGLQFLFEYFSETQRNKGNFPGRFSGRQFSNSRSEMNVSTLELGDSALYLCASSLYSGGALNTGELFFGEGSRLTVL.

The CDR3 bases are TGTGCCAGTATCCCCACTGGACAGGGGGGGGACACTGAAGCTTTCTTT. This encodes CASIPTGQGGDTEAFF. The genes are TRBV19 and TRBJ1-1; 10 bases align to TRBD1. The V and J ends lost 7 bases and 3 bases, in that order; junction bases with no gene match: 11. There are 16 residues in the CDR3. Germline loops: CDR1 LNHDA, CDR2 SQIVND (reference sequence).

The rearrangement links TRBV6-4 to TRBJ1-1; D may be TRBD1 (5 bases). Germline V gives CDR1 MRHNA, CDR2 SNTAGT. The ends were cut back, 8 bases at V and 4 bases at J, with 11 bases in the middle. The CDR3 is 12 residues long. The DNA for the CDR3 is TGTGCCAGCGAAACAGGACCCACTGAAGCTTTCTTT. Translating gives CASETGPTEAFF.

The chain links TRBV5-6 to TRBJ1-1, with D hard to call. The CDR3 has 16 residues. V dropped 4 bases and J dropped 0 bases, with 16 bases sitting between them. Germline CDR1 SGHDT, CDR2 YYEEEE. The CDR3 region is CASSVLYVRLNTEAFF. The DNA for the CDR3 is TGTGCCAGCAGCGTCCTCTATGTCCGTTTGAACACTGAAGCTTTCTTT.

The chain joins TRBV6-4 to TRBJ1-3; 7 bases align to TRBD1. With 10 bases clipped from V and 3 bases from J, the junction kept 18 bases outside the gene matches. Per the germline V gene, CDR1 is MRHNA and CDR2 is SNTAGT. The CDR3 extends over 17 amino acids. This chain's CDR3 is CATDAYRTGACGNTIYF. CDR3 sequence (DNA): TGTGCCACCGATGCCTACAGGACAGGTGCTTGTGGAAACACCATATATTTT.

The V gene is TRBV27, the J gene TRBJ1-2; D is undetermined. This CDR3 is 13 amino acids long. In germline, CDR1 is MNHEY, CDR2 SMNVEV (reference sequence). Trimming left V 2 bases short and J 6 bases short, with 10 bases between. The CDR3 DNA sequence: TGTGCCAGCAGTTTAAATGTGGGCCATGGCTACACCTTC. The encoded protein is CASSLNVGHGYTF.

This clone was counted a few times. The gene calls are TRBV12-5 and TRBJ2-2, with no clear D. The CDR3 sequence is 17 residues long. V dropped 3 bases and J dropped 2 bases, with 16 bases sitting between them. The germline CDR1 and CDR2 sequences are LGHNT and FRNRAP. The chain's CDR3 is CASGFTVESDNTGELFF. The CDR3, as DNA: TGTGCTAGTGGTTTCACAGTAGAGTCAGACAACACCGGGGAGCTGTTTTTT.

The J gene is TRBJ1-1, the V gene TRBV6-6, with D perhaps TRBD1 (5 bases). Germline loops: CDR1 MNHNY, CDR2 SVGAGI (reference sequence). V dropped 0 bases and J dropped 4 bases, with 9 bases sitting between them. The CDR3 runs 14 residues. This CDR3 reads CASSYSGRVTEAFF. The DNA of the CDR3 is TGTGCCAGCAGTTACTCCGGCAGGGTCACTGAAGCTTTCTTT.

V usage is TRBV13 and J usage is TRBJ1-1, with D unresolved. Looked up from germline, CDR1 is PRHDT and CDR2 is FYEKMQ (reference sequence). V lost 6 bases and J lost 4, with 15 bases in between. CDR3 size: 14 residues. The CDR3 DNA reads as TGTGCCAGCAGGGGAAGGGAGGTGCTCACTGAAGCTTTCTTT. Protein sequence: CASRGREVLTEAFF. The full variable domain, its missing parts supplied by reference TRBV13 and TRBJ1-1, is AAGVIQSPRHLIKEKRETATLKCYPIPRHDTVYWYQQGPGQDPQFLISFYEKMQSDKGSIPDRFSAQQFSDYHSELNMSSLELGDSALYFCASRGREVLTEAFFGQGTRLTVV.

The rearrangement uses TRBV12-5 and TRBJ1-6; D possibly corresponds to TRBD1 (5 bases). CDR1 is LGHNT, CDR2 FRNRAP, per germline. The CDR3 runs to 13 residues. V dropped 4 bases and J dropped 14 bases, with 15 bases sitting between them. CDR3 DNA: TGTGCTAGTGGTTCCCGGGGGGAGCAGTCCCTCCACTTT. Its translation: CASGSRGEQSLHF. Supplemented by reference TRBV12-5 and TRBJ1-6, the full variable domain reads DARVTQTPRHKVTEMGQEVTMRCQPILGHNTVFWYRQTMMQGLELLAYFRNRAPLDDSGMPKDRFSAEMPDATLATLKIQPSEPRDSAVYFCASGSRGEQSLHFGNGTRLTVT.

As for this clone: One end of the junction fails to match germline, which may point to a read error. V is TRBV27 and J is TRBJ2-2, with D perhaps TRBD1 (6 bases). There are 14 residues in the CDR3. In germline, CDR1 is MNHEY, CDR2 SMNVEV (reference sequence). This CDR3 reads CASKRQENTGELFF. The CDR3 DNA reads TGTGCCAGCAAGAGACAGGAAAACACCGGGGAGCTATTTTTT.

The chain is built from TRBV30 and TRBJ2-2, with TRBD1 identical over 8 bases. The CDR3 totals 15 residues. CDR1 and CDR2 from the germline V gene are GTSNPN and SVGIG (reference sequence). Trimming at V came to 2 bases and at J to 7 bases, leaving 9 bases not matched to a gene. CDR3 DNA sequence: TGTGCCTGGAGTTCCCCGGACAGGGCTGTCGGGGAGCTGTTTTTT. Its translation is CAWSSPDRAVGELFF. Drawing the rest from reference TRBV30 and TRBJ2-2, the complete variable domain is SQTIHQWPATLVQPVGSPLSLECTVEGTSNPNLYWYRQAAGRGLQLLFYSVGIGQISSEVPQNLSASRPQDRQFILSSKKLLLSDSGFYLCAWSSPDRAVGELFFGEGSRLTVL.

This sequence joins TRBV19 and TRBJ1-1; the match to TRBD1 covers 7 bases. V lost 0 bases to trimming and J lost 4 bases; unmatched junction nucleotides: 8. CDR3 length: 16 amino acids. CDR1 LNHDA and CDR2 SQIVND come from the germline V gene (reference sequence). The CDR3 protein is CASSIDPRGSGTEAFF. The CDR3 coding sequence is TGTGCCAGTAGTATAGATCCCAGGGGGTCGGGCACTGAAGCTTTCTTT.

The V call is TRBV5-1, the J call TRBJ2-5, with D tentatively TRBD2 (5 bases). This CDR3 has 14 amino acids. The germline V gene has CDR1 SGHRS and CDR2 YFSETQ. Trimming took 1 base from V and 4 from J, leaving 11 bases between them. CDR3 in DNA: TGCGCCAGCAGCTTGCCGGGAAATTCAGAGACCCAGTACTTC. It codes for CASSLPGNSETQYF.

The CDR3 DNA is TGCGCCAGCAGTGAGAGGACAGGGGGCTCCACGACAGGCTACACCTTC. The encoded protein is CASSERTGGSTTGYTF. The chain couples TRBV10-2 to TRBJ1-2; TRBD1 agrees at 11 bases. The CDR3 consists of 16 residues. V lost 2 bases, J lost 8 bases, and 10 bases stayed unmatched. Germline CDR1 reads WSHSY; CDR2 reads SAAADI.

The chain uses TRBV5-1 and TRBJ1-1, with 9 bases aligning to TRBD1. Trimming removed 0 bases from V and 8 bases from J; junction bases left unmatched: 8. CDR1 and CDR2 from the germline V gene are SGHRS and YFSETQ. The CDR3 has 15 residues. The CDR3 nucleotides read TGCGCCAGCAGCTTGGGGGACAGGGTGGCCCAAGAAGCTTTCTTT. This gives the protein CASSLGDRVAQEAFF. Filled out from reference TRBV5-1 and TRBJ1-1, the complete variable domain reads KAGVTQTPRYLIKTRGQQVTLSCSPISGHRSVSWYQQTPGQGLQFLFEYFSETQRNKGNFPGRFSGRQFSNSRSEMNVSTLELGDSALYLCASSLGDRVAQEAFFGQGTRLTVV.

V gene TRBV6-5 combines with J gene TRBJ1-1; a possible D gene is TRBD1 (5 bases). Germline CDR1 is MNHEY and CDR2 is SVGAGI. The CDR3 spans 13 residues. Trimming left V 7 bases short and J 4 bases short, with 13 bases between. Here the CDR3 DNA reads TGTGCCAGCACTAGGGACTGGGGCACTGAAGCTTTCTTT. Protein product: CASTRDWGTEAFF.